This entry concerns a single TCR beta chain. The data belong to a study of blood T cell repertoires in COVID-19. Study as a whole: In each case, the material was cDNA or gDNA derived from T cells, B-cell-depleted T cells, or PBMCs.

The CDR3 totals 15 residues. From germline, CDR1 is KGHSH and CDR2 LQKENI. The V gene lost 3 bases and the J gene lost 1 base, with 12 bases spanning the gap. Recovered Cohort 3 donors showed two negative PCRs, clearance, or symptom resolution. Original methodology: Nucleated cell number was recorded as an estimate derived from reference gene primer amplification. The repertoire was sequenced with immunoSEQ multiplex PCR; TCRdb's copy has only in-frame clones and lacks some. V, J and clone size are those of that table, while D and trimming were read from the DNA. The sample lists 200,000 to 250,000 clones, roughly four fifths occurring once.

The chain combines TRBV18 with TRBJ1-1, with D possibly being TRBD1 (6 bases). Sequencing input: PBMCs or T cells enriched from blood (not recorded which). This TCR was sampled from a man in his sixties who had recovered from COVID-19. In nucleotides, the CDR3 is TGTGCCAGCTCACCTCTGAAACAGGGGAACACTGAAGCTTTCTTT. This translates into CASSPLKQGNTEAFF.